This TCR beta chain is from a study of blood T cell repertoires in COVID-19. Across the whole study: The study drew acute and convalescent COVID-19 samples from the United States, Italy and Spain.

V lost 2 bases to trimming and J lost 2 bases, with 12 bases between them. The CDR3 is 16 amino acids. Germline values: CDR1 SNHLY, CDR2 FYNNEI. TCRdb keeps only in-frame clones here, not all; method: immunoSEQ multiplex PCR. Here the sample spans about 150,000 clones, about 85% being singletons. Material for sequencing was PBMCs or T cells enriched from blood (not recorded which). This receptor was obtained from a middle-aged woman who had recovered from COVID-19. The genes are TRBV2 and TRBJ2-2; D is perhaps TRBD1 (6 bases). The CDR3 nucleotides read TGTGCCAGCAGTGAATCCGGGACACATAACACCGGGGAGCTGTTTTTT. Encoded protein: CASSESGTHNTGELFF.